These 30 T cell receptor beta chains were all obtained from the same sample, sequenced in a study of blood T cell repertoires in COVID-19. Here immunoSEQ multiplex PCR was the method, and the copy in TCRdb shows in-frame clones only, minus some. The sample shows about 160,000 clones, approximately 84% of them seen only once. Input material: peripheral blood. The receptors come from a woman over 75 with acute or convalescent COVID-19.

This clone was detected a few times. The chain carries TRBV12-3 or TRBV12-4 and TRBJ1-1, with D uncertain. Between the trimmed V and J ends, which lost 3 bases and 0 bases, there was a span of 5 bases. This CDR3 spans 13 amino acids. The CDR3 loop reads CASSFAVNTEAFF. The CDR3 nucleotides are TGTGCCAGCAGTTTCGCGGTGAACACTGAAGCTTTCTTT.

In this sample, this clone turned up a few times. The V and J genes are TRBV3-1 (or the pseudogene TRBV3-2) and TRBJ1-1, with D perhaps TRBD1 (5 bases). This CDR3 has 13 amino acids. Trimming cost V 4 bases and J 5 bases, with 11 bases left between them. The germline V gene has CDR1 LGHDT and CDR2 YNNKEL (reference sequence). DNA of the CDR3: TGTGCCAGCAGCCCCCGGGGGGGGACTGAAGCTTTCTTT. Protein sequence: CASSPRGGTEAFF.

The genes are TRBV4-1 and TRBJ2-1, with 8 bases aligning to TRBD2. Per the germline V gene, CDR1 is MGHRA and CDR2 is YSYEKL. The V segment lost 1 base and the J segment 6 bases; nucleotides outside the gene matches: 8. This CDR3 contains 16 residues. The CDR3 DNA reads as TGCGCCAGCAGCCAAGGGCGGGGGGAACCTTCCAATGAGCAGTTCTTC. Residues: CASSQGRGEPSNEQFF.

This sequence joins TRBV5-4 and TRBJ2-1; TRBD2 is a possible D gene (7 bases). The V gene lost 7 bases and the J gene lost 3 bases, with 11 bases spanning the gap. The CDR3 spans 13 residues. The germline V gene encodes CDR1 SGHNT and CDR2 YYREEE (reference sequence). CDR3 amino acids: CASHREGYNEQFF. The CDR3 region has the DNA TGTGCCAGCCACAGGGAGGGCTACAATGAGCAGTTCTTC.

The chain has TRBV7-2 and TRBJ1-5; D ambiguous. V was shortened by 0 bases and J by 3 bases, with 9 bases between the two germline ends. The CDR3 is 15 amino acids. Germline-derived CDR1 and CDR2 are SGHTA and FQGNSA. CDR3 protein: CASSLASGYNQPQHF. CDR3 nucleotides: TGTGCCAGCAGCTTAGCCTCAGGATACAATCAGCCCCAGCATTTT.

J is TRBJ2-1 and V is TRBV4-3, with D possibly being TRBD2 (6 bases). Germline V CDR1 and CDR2: LGHNA, YSLEER. The CDR3 spans 15 residues. Trimming cost V 4 bases and J 3 bases, with 13 bases left between them. The chain's CDR3 is CASSPAAGSYNEQFF. The CDR3 DNA reads TGCGCCAGCAGCCCCGCGGCGGGAAGCTACAATGAGCAGTTCTTC.

The CDR3 coding sequence is TGTGCCAGCAGTTACTCGTCCAGCTCCTACAATGAGCAGTTCTTC. Amino acids: CASSYSSSSYNEQFF. This chain joins TRBV6-2 or TRBV6-3 and TRBJ2-1; no definite D call. This CDR3 is 15 amino acids long. Trimming took 0 bases from V and 0 from J, leaving 6 bases between them. Germline V gene sequence: CDR1 MNHEY, CDR2 SVGEGT.

The chain uses TRBV19 and TRBJ1-4, with D possibly matching TRBD1 (6 bases). Germline V gene sequence: CDR1 LNHDA, CDR2 SQIVND (reference sequence). The CDR3 has 16 amino acids. V lost 5 bases, J lost 8 bases, and 21 bases lay in between. DNA of the CDR3: TGTGCCAGTAGTTCAATACAGGGACATCTCGAGGAAAAACTGTTTTTT. Its protein product is CASSSIQGHLEEKLFF.

This clone was detected once. This chain joins TRBV5-6 and TRBJ2-7; 8 nucleotides align to TRBD1. J lost 4 bases, V lost 5 bases, and 11 bases had no gene match. CDR1 SGHDT and CDR2 YYEEEE come from the germline V gene. This CDR3 has 15 amino acids. The CDR3 sequence is CASRKPGTGYYEQYF. CDR3 DNA: TGTGCCAGCAGGAAGCCCGGGACAGGCTATTACGAGCAGTACTTC.

The chain links TRBV5-1 to TRBJ2-1; TRBD2 matches at 11 bases. CDR3 size: 15 residues. Unmatched junction bases numbered 6, after V lost 3 bases and J lost 7 bases. Germline V gene data show CDR1 as SGHRS and CDR2 as YFSETQ. For the CDR3, the DNA is TGCGCCAGCAGCTCGCTAGCGGGAGGATCGAATGAGCAGTTCTTC. Protein product: CASSSLAGGSNEQFF. The full variable domain, rest sourced from reference TRBV5-1 and TRBJ2-1, is KAGVTQTPRYLIKTRGQQVTLSCSPISGHRSVSWYQQTPGQGLQFLFEYFSETQRNKGNFPGRFSGRQFSNSRSEMNVSTLELGDSALYLCASSSLAGGSNEQFFGPGTRLTVL.

V is TRBV19 and J is TRBJ1-1; TRBD1 is a possible D gene (6 bases). V was clipped by 4 bases and J by 1 base, with 16 bases between them. This CDR3 contains 16 residues. Germline assignment: CDR1 LNHDA and CDR2 SQIVND (reference sequence). The CDR3: CASSTLARGTNTEAFF. CDR3 coding DNA: TGTGCCAGTAGTACCTTGGCCAGGGGTACGAACACTGAAGCTTTCTTT.

The chain combines TRBV27 with TRBJ1-2; 10 bases align to TRBD1. The CDR3 runs 14 residues. Germline V lookup: CDR1 MNHEY, CDR2 SMNVEV (reference sequence). Trimming took 4 bases from V and 4 from J; bases not matched to a gene: 3. The CDR3 bases are TGTGCCAGCAGTTACCGACAGGGGGCCTATGGCTACACCTTC. Encoded protein: CASSYRQGAYGYTF.

V usage is TRBV18 and J usage is TRBJ1-5; 7 positions agree with TRBD1. The CDR3 has 14 residues. Looked up from germline, CDR1 is KGHSH and CDR2 is LQKENI. V shed 6 bases and J 2 bases; nucleotides not matched to a gene: 4. The CDR3 coding sequence is TGTGCCAGCTCGTATCAGGGGGGCAATCAGCCCCAGCATTTT. This encodes CASSYQGGNQPQHF. Together with reference TRBV18 and TRBJ1-5, the CDR3 gives the full variable domain: NAGVMQNPRHLVRRRGQEARLRCSPMKGHSHVYWYRQLPEEGLKFMVYLQKENIIDESGMPKERFSAEFPKEGPSILRIQQVVRGDSAAYFCASSYQGGNQPQHFGDGTRLSIL.

This sequence joins TRBV6-2 or TRBV6-3 and TRBJ2-1; D is perhaps TRBD1 (6 bases). The V gene's germline CDR1 is MNHEY and CDR2 SVGEGT. The CDR3 is made up of 12 amino acids. Trimming cost V 2 bases and J 9 bases, with 8 bases left between them. The CDR3 nucleotides are TGTGCCAGCAGTTACGGGGGCACTGAGCAGTTCTTC. Amino acids: CASSYGGTEQFF.

CDR3 DNA sequence: TGTGCCAGCAGCTTGGTGCAGGGTTGGCGCGATCAGCCCCAGCATTTT. Amino acids: CASSLVQGWRDQPQHF. The V and J genes are TRBV5-8 and TRBJ1-5, with D possibly TRBD1 on 5 matching bases. Germline values: CDR1 SGHTS, CDR2 YDEGEE. This CDR3 spans 16 amino acids. Trimming took off 0 bases at V and 5 bases at J, with 15 bases between the two ends.

The DNA for the CDR3 is TGTGCCAGCAGCCCGACGGGGGATACGCAGTATTTT. Protein: CASSPTGDTQYF. The rearrangement links TRBV7-9 to TRBJ2-3, with D maybe TRBD2 (5 bases). The CDR3 extends over 12 amino acids. Germline loops: CDR1 SEHNR, CDR2 FQNEAQ (reference sequence). With 5 bases removed from V and 6 bases from J, the gap between germline ends came to 9 bases.

CDR3 sequence reads: CASSQTQNPDTQYF. The DNA for the CDR3 is TGTGCCAGCTCACAGACTCAGAATCCAGATACGCAGTATTTT. The chain recombines TRBV18 with TRBJ2-3; D is undetermined. Trimming cost V 4 bases and J 4 bases, with 12 bases left between them. The CDR3 contains 14 residues. Germline V CDR1 and CDR2: KGHSH, LQKENI.

V usage is TRBV2 and J usage is TRBJ1-1; the D is unclear. The germline V gene encodes CDR1 SNHLY and CDR2 FYNNEI. V lost 7 bases and J lost 2, with 11 bases in between. The CDR3 spans 13 residues. The CDR3 DNA is TGTGCCAGCACCTTACAGCCTAACACTGAAGCTTTCTTT. This translates into CASTLQPNTEAFF. The full variable domain, with the rest looked up from reference TRBV2 and TRBJ1-1, is EPEVTQTPSHQVTQMGQEVILRCVPISNHLYFYWYRQILGQKVEFLVSFYNNEISEKSEIFDDQFSVERPDGSNFTLKIRSTKLEDSAMYFCASTLQPNTEAFFGQGTRLTVV.

This chain uses TRBV5-4 with TRBJ2-7; weak D call: TRBD1 (6 bases). In germline, CDR1 is SGHNT, CDR2 YYREEE (reference sequence). This CDR3 is 14 amino acids long. V was trimmed by 0 bases and J by 2 bases, leaving 9 bases between them. This CDR3 is CASSLGTATYEQYF. CDR3 coding DNA: TGTGCCAGCAGCTTGGGGACAGCGACCTACGAGCAGTACTTC.

This chain links TRBV29-1 with TRBJ1-1; D ambiguous. Germline V gene data show CDR1 as SQVTM and CDR2 as ANQGSEA. CDR3 length equals 12 residues. V shed 7 bases and J shed 1 base, with 10 bases lying between them. The CDR3 DNA sequence: TGCAGCGCTTCCCGGTGGAACACTGAAGCTTTCTTT. This sequence encodes CSASRWNTEAFF.

This clone came up once. The rearrangement joins TRBV29-1 to TRBJ2-1; D is ambiguous. The CDR3 is 14 residues long. CDR1 is SQVTM and CDR2 is ANQGSEA in the germline V gene. V lost 3 bases and J 0 bases, leaving 9 bases between the germline ends. The CDR3 nucleotides are TGCAGCGTTGAGTTCTGGAGCTCCTACAATGAGCAGTTCTTC. This encodes CSVEFWSSYNEQFF.

The V gene is TRBV5-5, the J gene TRBJ2-7; D call uncertain. Germline V CDR1 and CDR2: SGHKS, YYEKEE (reference sequence). CDR3 length: 13 amino acids. The V end lost 0 bases, the J end lost 4 bases, and 8 bases lay between the germline ends. This chain's CDR3 is CASSLGALYEQYF. CDR3 coding DNA: TGTGCCAGCAGCTTGGGGGCACTTTACGAGCAGTACTTC. Complete variable domain (other parts from reference TRBV5-5 and TRBJ2-7): DAGVTQSPTHLIKTRGQQVTLRCSPISGHKSVSWYQQVLGQGPQFIFQYYEKEERGRGNFPDRFSARQFPNYSSELNVNALLLGDSALYLCASSLGALYEQYFGPGTRLTVT.

V usage is TRBV10-3 and J usage is TRBJ2-3; unclear D gene. Trimming shortened V by 3 bases and J by 2 bases, and 3 bases separated the two germline ends. This CDR3 spans 12 amino acids. Germline CDR1 reads ENHRY; CDR2 reads SYGVKD. The CDR3 loop reads CAISDNTDTQYF. CDR3 nucleotide sequence: TGTGCCATCAGTGACAACACAGATACGCAGTATTTT.

This chain links TRBV6-5 with TRBJ1-1, with a possible D match to TRBD1 (5 bases). The V gene lost 8 bases and the J gene lost 1 base, with 11 bases spanning the gap. The CDR3 sequence is 13 residues long. Germline V gives CDR1 MNHEY, CDR2 SVGAGI. This chain's CDR3 is CASREGPNTEAFF. The CDR3 DNA sequence: TGTGCCAGCCGGGAGGGGCCGAACACTGAAGCTTTCTTT.

The gene calls are TRBV5-1 and TRBJ2-5; TRBD1 aligns across 7 bases. This CDR3 region has 15 residues. Looked up from germline, CDR1 is SGHRS and CDR2 is YFSETQ. The V and J ends lost 4 bases and 2 bases, in that order; junction bases with no gene match: 8. CDR3 sequence (DNA): TGCGCCAGCAGCCTCTTACCGGGACAGCAAGAGACCCAGTACTTC. Protein: CASSLLPGQQETQYF.

V is TRBV30 and J is TRBJ1-1; TRBD1 matches 9 bases. Germline CDR1 and CDR2: GTSNPN and SVGIG (reference sequence). This CDR3 spans 15 amino acids. V trimming: 1 base; J trimming: 4 bases; junction bases outside the gene matches: 7. The CDR3 sequence: CAWSAQGQGGTEAFF. The CDR3 DNA is TGTGCCTGGAGTGCCCAGGGACAGGGAGGCACTGAAGCTTTCTTT. Combining the CDR3 with reference TRBV30 and TRBJ1-1 gives the whole variable domain SQTIHQWPATLVQPVGSPLSLECTVEGTSNPNLYWYRQAAGRGLQLLFYSVGIGQISSEVPQNLSASRPQDRQFILSSKKLLLSDSGFYLCAWSAQGQGGTEAFFGQGTRLTVV.

V and J are TRBV11-2 and TRBJ2-2; a weak D match, TRBD1 (6 bases). Germline V gives CDR1 SGHAT, CDR2 FQNNGV. CDR3 length: 12 amino acids. With 11 bases removed from V and 6 bases from J, the gap between germline ends came to 13 bases. CDR3: CALQGTAGELFF. CDR3 sequence (DNA): TGTGCCCTGCAGGGGACCGCCGGGGAGCTGTTTTTT.

This chain links TRBV19 with TRBJ1-4, with D unclear. V lost 7 bases and J lost 6, with 12 bases in between. Germline CDR1 LNHDA, CDR2 SQIVND (reference sequence). The CDR3 spans 13 residues. CDR3 protein: CASIGQSDEKLFF. The CDR3 DNA follows: TGTGCCAGTATTGGCCAGTCTGATGAAAAACTGTTTTTT.

This clone was detected a few times. At one end, the junction sequence differs from germline, possibly due to a read error. The V and J genes are TRBV29-1 and TRBJ1-2; D not resolved. Per germline, CDR1 SQVTM and CDR2 ANQGSEA. The CDR3 is 12 amino acids. CDR3 bases: TGCAGCGGTGAACTATCCAACTATGGCTACACCTTC. Translated, it gives CSGELSNYGYTF.

This clone was counted a single time. The gene calls are TRBV10-1 and TRBJ2-1; D ambiguous. V dropped 4 bases and J dropped 0 bases, with 4 bases sitting between them. CDR1 is WNHNN, CDR2 SYGVQD, per germline (reference sequence). This CDR3 is built from 13 residues. CDR3 DNA: TGCGCCAGCAGTGCGGGCTCCTACAATGAGCAGTTCTTC. Translated, it gives CASSAGSYNEQFF.